These T cell receptor beta chains were read from a single sample in a study of cytomegalovirus exposure and HLA in healthy donors. Sequenced by immunoSEQ multiplex PCR; TCRdb stores in-frame clones only, minus some. There are over 120,000 clones in the sample; roughly 80% occur only once, and 4.5% lies in the top ten. Sequencing input: PBMCs. Receptor source: a man aged 35 to 55 in good health and CMV-seronegative. CDR3s include the opening cysteine and the closing phenylalanine or tryptophan. D genes are given only for firm matches. Clone size appears in some rows only: once, few, many, or a class for an expanded clone.

V,D,J,size,DNA,CDR3
TRBV5-4,NA,TRBJ2-1,NA,TGTGCCAGCAGCTCGGGAATAATTGAGCAGTTCTTC,CASSSGIIEQFF
TRBV6-6,NA,TRBJ2-1,NA,TGTGCCAGCAGTCCTCGGGGGGCGGGGTCCTACAATGAGCAGTTCTTC,CASSPRGAGSYNEQFF
TRBV7-7,NA,TRBJ2-3,NA,TGTGCCAGCAGCCCGAGCCAGGGAGATACGCAGTATTTT,CASSPSQGDTQYF
TRBV27,TRBD1,TRBJ2-1,NA,TGTGCCAGCAGTTTATATGAGACAGGGGTCGGTGAGCAGTTCTTC,CASSLYETGVGEQFF
TRBV30,NA,TRBJ2-7,NA,TGTGCCTGGACCTCCGGCAGGCCCTACGAGCAGTACTTC,CAWTSGRPYEQYF
TRBV5-6,NA,TRBJ2-2,NA,TGTGCCAGCAGCTTCGGGGTACTAGCCTCGGGCACCGGGGAGCTGTTTTTT,CASSFGVLASGTGELFF
TRBV9,TRBD2,TRBJ2-3,NA,TGTGCCAGCAGCAATCCGGGACTAGCGGTCACAGATACGCAGTATTTT,CASSNPGLAVTDTQYF
TRBV18,TRBD1,TRBJ1-1,NA,TGTGCCAGCTCACCCTTAAACAGGGGGAACACTGAAGCTTTCTTT,CASSPLNRGNTEAFF
TRBV4-3,TRBD1,TRBJ2-7,once,TGCGCCAGCAGCCAAGATTACAGGGGGACCTACGAGCAGTACTTC,CASSQDYRGTYEQYF
TRBV10-3,TRBD2,TRBJ2-5,few,TGTGCCATCAGTGGGGGGTTGACTAGCGGGACCACCTCCGGGACCCAGTACTTC,CAISGGLTSGTTSGTQYF
TRBV5-1,NA,TRBJ1-3,once,TGCGCCAGCAGCTTGGGGAGGAGCCCAGGCCCGAGCTCTGGAAACACCATATATTTT,CASSLGRSPGPSSGNTIYF
TRBV5-1,NA,TRBJ2-2,NA,TGCGCCAGCAGCTTGGCCTTGGCAGGGAACACCGGGGAGCTGTTTTTT,CASSLALAGNTGELFF
TRBV6-4,NA,TRBJ2-3,NA,TGTGCCAGCAGTGAGGAGGCCTTCACAGATACGCAGTATTTT,CASSEEAFTDTQYF
TRBV19,TRBD1,TRBJ1-2,once,TGTGCCAGTAGTAGCGAGACAGGGATTGGCTATGGCTACACCTTC,CASSSETGIGYGYTF
TRBV27,NA,TRBJ1-6,NA,TGTGCCAGCAGGATAATCAGCTCCTATAATTCACCCCTCCACTTT,CASRIISSYNSPLHF
TRBV11-2,TRBD1,TRBJ2-2,once,TGTGCCAGCAGCCACGGACAGGGCCCCACCGGGGAGCTGTTTTTT,CASSHGQGPTGELFF
TRBV7-3,NA,TRBJ2-5,NA,TGTGCCAGCAGCCCGGGAGCCCAAGAGACCCAGTACTTC,CASSPGAQETQYF
TRBV27,NA,TRBJ2-5,NA,TGTGCCAGCAGTTTAACAACCTTATTAGGGGACCCGGGGGAGCAGTACTTC,CASSLTTLLGDPGEQYF
TRBV30,TRBD1,TRBJ1-2,NA,TGTGCCTGGAGCCGGGGACAGGAGAACTATGGCTACACCTTC,CAWSRGQENYGYTF
TRBV28,NA,TRBJ2-4,NA,TGTGCCAGCAGGCCCGGGGGAGCCAAAAACATTCAGTACTTC,CASRPGGAKNIQYF
TRBV6-6,NA,TRBJ2-7,NA,TGTGCCAGCAGTACCGGGGTAGGATACGAGCAGTACTTC,CASSTGVGYEQYF
TRBV9,NA,TRBJ2-7,NA,TGTGCCAGCAGCGTATCACGGGGTCCCAGCGACGAGCAGTACTTC,CASSVSRGPSDEQYF
TRBV5-1,NA,TRBJ2-7,NA,TGCGCCAGCAGCACATCAGGGTTATACGAGCAGTACTTC,CASSTSGLYEQYF
TRBV28,NA,TRBJ2-7,NA,TGTGCCAGCAGTCCACCCGGACAGTACTCCTACGAGCAGTACTTC,CASSPPGQYSYEQYF
TRBV6-5,NA,TRBJ1-2,NA,TGTGCCAGCAGCGGTGCGGGGGGCTACACCTTC,CASSGAGGYTF
TRBV7-2,TRBD2,TRBJ2-7,NA,TGTGCCAGCAGCTTATCCGGGAGGAACTACGAGCAGTACTTC,CASSLSGRNYEQYF
TRBV28,NA,TRBJ1-1,NA,TGTGCCAGCAGTTTTCCAGGGTTCACTGAAGCTTTCTTT,CASSFPGFTEAFF
TRBV5-1,TRBD1,TRBJ2-7,few,TGCGCCAGCAGCTTGGAGGGACAGGGGTCCTACGAGCAGTACTTC,CASSLEGQGSYEQYF
TRBV29-1,NA,TRBJ1-2,NA,TGCAGCGTTGAAGACGCGGGTTCTAACTATGGCTACACCTTC,CSVEDAGSNYGYTF
TRBV28,NA,TRBJ1-1,NA,TGTGCCAGCAGTTTGGGACTTCAGCAAGAAGCTTTCTTT,CASSLGLQQEAFF
TRBV7-8,TRBD1,TRBJ2-7,NA,TGTGCCAGCAGCCAAACGGACAGGGCCTACGAGCAGTACTTC,CASSQTDRAYEQYF
TRBV6-5,NA,TRBJ1-2,NA,TGTGCCAGCAGTTACCTGCGAGGAGACTATGGCTACACCTTC,CASSYLRGDYGYTF
TRBV18,NA,TRBJ1-4,NA,TGTGCCAGCTCACCACTCCAGGGAGGGTCAACTAATGAAAAACTGTTTTTT,CASSPLQGGSTNEKLFF
TRBV2,TRBD1,TRBJ1-6,NA,TGTGCCAGCAGAGTTGGACAGGGGGCATTCAATTCACCCCTCCACTTT,CASRVGQGAFNSPLHF
TRBV6-5,NA,TRBJ1-2,NA,TGTGCCAGCAGTCGAGGGTCTGGTTATGGCTACACCTTC,CASSRGSGYGYTF
TRBV13,NA,TRBJ1-2,NA,TGTGCCAGCAGCTTATTACGGGGGTCGTACGGCTACACCTTC,CASSLLRGSYGYTF
TRBV5-4,NA,TRBJ1-3,NA,TGTGCCAGCAGCTTGTCTCCCGGCAGGCGCTCTGGAAACACCATATATTTT,CASSLSPGRRSGNTIYF
TRBV5-1,NA,TRBJ1-4,few,TGCGCCAGCAGCCGGGACTTCAATGAAAAACTGTTTTTT,CASSRDFNEKLFF
TRBV19,TRBD1,TRBJ2-3,NA,TGTGCCAGTAGTAATACCCGGACAGGGGCCACAGATACGCAGTATTTT,CASSNTRTGATDTQYF
TRBV7-3,NA,TRBJ2-7,NA,TGTGCCAGCAGCTTAACCCGGTCCTACGAGCAGTACTTC,CASSLTRSYEQYF
TRBV4-1,TRBD1,TRBJ1-1,NA,TGCGCCAGCAGCCCCCTTTCCGGACAGGGCTTAAACACTGAAGCTTTCTTT,CASSPLSGQGLNTEAFF
TRBV5-1,NA,TRBJ2-7,NA,TGCGCCAGCGGGCGGGGCTCTTCCTACGAGCAGTACTTC,CASGRGSSYEQYF
TRBV5-1,NA,TRBJ2-7,NA,TGCGCCAGCAGCTTGGGAGCCCCCGGAGAACCCTACGAGCAGTACTTC,CASSLGAPGEPYEQYF
TRBV6-6,TRBD2,TRBJ2-7,NA,TGTGCCAGCAGACAGGCGGGGGGCGAGCAGTACTTC,CASRQAGGEQYF
TRBV7-6,NA,TRBJ1-5,NA,TGTGCCACCCTCCTACCAAGGGGATCTTCCCAGCATTTT,CATLLPRGSSQHF
TRBV5-1,TRBD1,TRBJ1-5,NA,TGCGCCAGCAGTCAGGGGGGCGGCAATCAGCCCCAGCATTTT,CASSQGGGNQPQHF
TRBV9,NA,TRBJ2-5,NA,TGTGCCAGCAGCGTCGACTTGGGTGGCGTCCAAGAGACCCAGTACTTC,CASSVDLGGVQETQYF
TRBV29-1,NA,TRBJ2-1,few,TGCAGCGTTGAAGGCCTCCTTTCCAGTCGCTCCTACAATGAGCAGTTCTTC,CSVEGLLSSRSYNEQFF
TRBV20-1,TRBD1,TRBJ1-2,NA,TGCAGTGCTAGAGGAGGGGGCGGCTACACCTTC,CSARGGGGYTF
TRBV12-5,TRBD1,TRBJ1-1,NA,TGTGCTAGTGGTTTGGGACAGGGAACTGAAGCTTTCTTT,CASGLGQGTEAFF
TRBV9,NA,TRBJ2-1,NA,TGTGCCTCCTCGGGGGTCTCCTACAATGAGCAGTTCTTC,CASSGVSYNEQFF
TRBV11-2,TRBD2,TRBJ2-5,once,TGTGCCAGCAGCTCCATAGCGGGGGGACAAGAGACCCAGTACTTC,CASSSIAGGQETQYF
TRBV27,NA,TRBJ1-5,NA,TGTGCCAGCAGGCCAACACCTAATCAGCCCCAGCATTTT,CASRPTPNQPQHF